These 27 T cell receptor beta chains were all obtained from the same sample, sequenced in a study of cytomegalovirus exposure and HLA in healthy donors. Sequencing used immunoSEQ multiplex PCR; TCRdb keeps in-frame clones, though not all of them. This sample has tens of thousands of clones; less than 90% occur once, and the top ten carry about an eighth. The sequenced sample was PBMCs. These receptors all stem from a woman aged 18-30 years in good health and CMV-seropositive.

The chain recombines TRBV28 with TRBJ1-6; possible D gene TRBD1, 5 bases. Trimming cost V 5 bases and J 5 bases, with 13 bases left between them. The CDR3 contains 15 residues. Germline CDR1 reads MDHEN; CDR2 reads SYDVKM. The DNA of the CDR3 is TGTGCCAGCAGTCTTCCCGGGGGAAATAATTCACCCCTCCACTTT. Translation: CASSLPGGNNSPLHF.

The gene calls are TRBV6-4 and TRBJ2-1; a weak D match, TRBD1 (6 bases). Germline CDR1 reads MRHNA; CDR2 reads SNTAGT. V shed 2 bases and J shed 5 bases, with 10 bases lying between them. The CDR3 extends over 14 amino acids. The CDR3 DNA sequence: TGTGCCAGCAGTGACACAAACAGGGACAATGAGCAGTTCTTC. Protein: CASSDTNRDNEQFF.

J is TRBJ2-2 and V is TRBV6-4; tentatively, D is TRBD1 (7 bases). This CDR3 is built from 14 residues. In germline, CDR1 is MRHNA, CDR2 SNTAGT. The germline V and J ends were trimmed by 4 bases and 4 bases, with 10 bases remaining between them. This CDR3 is CASSGQGGTGELFF. In nucleotides, the CDR3 is TGTGCCAGCAGTGGACAGGGAGGCACCGGGGAGCTGTTTTTT.

J is TRBJ2-6 and V is TRBV4-2; the D gene is possibly TRBD2 (5 bases). Germline V CDR1 and CDR2: LGHNA, YNFKEQ. This CDR3 is 15 amino acids long. The V and J ends lost 0 bases and 5 bases respectively, with 8 bases between them. The CDR3 region is CASSQETGWANVLTF. The DNA of the CDR3 is TGTGCCAGCAGCCAAGAAACGGGGTGGGCCAACGTCCTGACTTTC.

A single count supports this clone. The V call is TRBV4-3, the J call TRBJ2-3, with 8 bases matching TRBD2. Unmatched junction bases numbered 11, after V lost 0 bases and J lost 9 bases. The CDR3 contains 16 residues. The germline V gene encodes CDR1 LGHNA and CDR2 YSLEER. CDR3: CASSQESSGAPDTQYF. CDR3 in DNA: TGCGCCAGCAGCCAAGAGAGTAGCGGGGCCCCCGACACGCAGTATTTT.

This clone showed up just a few times. The gene calls are TRBV28 and TRBJ2-7; D might be TRBD1 (8 bases). The CDR3 has 17 residues. The germline V gene has CDR1 MDHEN and CDR2 SYDVKM. V was clipped by 5 bases and J by 3 bases, with 23 bases between them. Here the CDR3 reads CASSTQRGQVGFYEQYF. The CDR3 DNA reads as TGTGCCAGCAGTACCCAGCGGGGACAGGTGGGTTTCTACGAGCAGTACTTC. Combining the CDR3 with reference TRBV28 and TRBJ2-7 gives the whole variable domain DVKVTQSSRYLVKRTGEKVFLECVQDMDHENMFWYRQDPGLGLRLIYFSYDVKMKEKGDIPEGYSVSREKKERFSLILESASTNQTSMYLCASSTQRGQVGFYEQYFGPGTRLTVT.

This clone was counted between two and nine times. V is TRBV10-3 and J is TRBJ2-7; perhaps TRBD2 as D (6 bases). CDR1 is ENHRY, CDR2 SYGVKD, per germline. This CDR3 has 15 residues. The germline V and J ends were trimmed by 10 bases and 4 bases, with 23 bases remaining between them. This chain's CDR3 is CATAPWGDSGYEQYF. As DNA, the CDR3 is TGTGCCACTGCTCCATGGGGGGACTCAGGGTACGAGCAGTACTTC.

This chain's CDR3 is CASSQDSGSYNSPLHF. The CDR3 DNA reads as TGCGCCAGCAGCCAAGATTCGGGCTCCTATAATTCACCCCTCCACTTT. V usage is TRBV4-1 and J usage is TRBJ1-6, with D uncertain. This CDR3 is 16 amino acids long. The V end lost 0 bases, the J end lost 0 bases, and 6 bases lay between the germline ends. CDR1 is MGHRA, CDR2 YSYEKL, per germline.

The CDR3 protein is CASTRRTGRDGELFF. Here the CDR3 DNA reads TGTGCCAGCACCAGAAGGACAGGGAGGGACGGGGAGCTGTTTTTT. This chain links TRBV2 with TRBJ2-2; TRBD1 is a possible D gene (8 bases). The V gene lost 7 bases and the J gene lost 7 bases, with 19 bases spanning the gap. The CDR3 runs to 15 residues. Germline CDR1 SNHLY, CDR2 FYNNEI.

The sample holds one count of this clone. The V and J genes are TRBV11-2 and TRBJ2-1, with D unresolved. Germline V gene sequence: CDR1 SGHAT, CDR2 FQNNGV. The ends were cut back, 0 bases at V and 6 bases at J, with 15 bases in the middle. The CDR3 covers 16 residues. The CDR3 DNA reads as TGTGCCAGCAGCTTAGATGCCCCCGCAATCGGCAATGAGCAGTTCTTC. Its protein is CASSLDAPAIGNEQFF.

This clone has only one observation. V and J are TRBV7-9 and TRBJ1-1; D is possibly TRBD1 (6 bases). The CDR3 runs 14 residues. The germline gives CDR1 SEHNR, CDR2 FQNEAQ (reference sequence). V was pared by 5 bases and J by 1 base, with 11 bases between. The CDR3 region is CASSQLQGNTEAFF. As DNA, the CDR3 is TGTGCCAGCAGCCAACTACAGGGGAACACTGAAGCTTTCTTT.

The chain carries TRBV18 and TRBJ2-1, with 9 positions matching TRBD1. The CDR3 totals 16 residues. Germline CDR1 and CDR2: KGHSH and LQKENI. J lost 9 bases, V lost 3 bases, and 12 bases had no gene match. This CDR3 reads CASSPRPGQGFSEQFF. CDR3 nucleotide sequence: TGTGCCAGCTCACCTCGTCCGGGACAGGGTTTTAGTGAGCAGTTCTTC.

CDR3 region: CASSITGNSSSYNSPLHF. The CDR3 coding sequence is TGTGCCAGCAGCATCACCGGGAACAGTAGCTCCTATAATTCACCCCTCCACTTT. The V gene is TRBV21-1, the J gene TRBJ1-6. TRBV21-1 corresponds to a pseudogene. This CDR3 is built from 18 residues.

This rearrangement joins TRBV5-1 to TRBJ2-1; 11 bases agree with TRBD2. Germline assignment: CDR1 SGHRS and CDR2 YFSETQ. J lost 5 bases, V lost 2 bases, and 3 bases had no gene match. The CDR3 spans 15 residues. CDR3 DNA sequence: TGCGCCAGCAGCTTACTAGCGGGGGTGGACAATGAGCAGTTCTTC. Amino acid sequence: CASSLLAGVDNEQFF.

V is TRBV7-2 and J is TRBJ2-2, with 7 bases aligning to TRBD2. V trimming: 5 bases; J trimming: 2 bases; junction bases outside the gene matches: 5. Germline assignment: CDR1 SGHTA and CDR2 FQGNSA. The CDR3 runs to 15 residues. The CDR3 reads CASSLRGTNTGELFF. The CDR3, as DNA: TGTGCCAGCAGCCTGCGGGGGACTAACACCGGGGAGCTGTTTTTT.

The chain is built from TRBV4-1 and TRBJ1-5; 9 positions match TRBD1. V shed 4 bases, J shed 3 bases, and the junction held 7 bases outside the gene matches. Germline V gene lookup returns CDR1 MGHRA and CDR2 YSYEKL. The CDR3 is 16 amino acids. The CDR3 loop reads CASSPWTGAHNQPQHF. CDR3 nucleotide sequence: TGCGCCAGCAGCCCGTGGACAGGGGCGCACAATCAGCCCCAGCATTTT.

This chain links TRBV27 with TRBJ1-3; TRBD1 matches 12 bases. V was pared by 5 bases and J by 3 bases, with 8 bases of the junction left unmatched. The CDR3 is 17 amino acids. Germline loops: CDR1 MNHEY, CDR2 SMNVEV (reference sequence). CDR3 DNA: TGTGCCAGCAGTCCGCGGGGACAGGGGGCGATTGGAAACACCATATATTTT. Encoded protein: CASSPRGQGAIGNTIYF.

The chain carries TRBV2 and TRBJ2-1, with D perhaps TRBD1 (6 bases). The germline V and J ends were trimmed by 6 bases and 0 bases, with 21 bases remaining between them. Germline assignment: CDR1 SNHLY and CDR2 FYNNEI. CDR3 length: 18 residues. In nucleotides, the CDR3 is TGTGCCAGCAGCGTACAGGGATTAGCGCGTAGCTCCTACAATGAGCAGTTCTTC. This gives the protein CASSVQGLARSSYNEQFF.

The rearrangement uses TRBV23-1 and TRBJ1-1; no firm D call. TRBV23-1 counts as an open reading frame of uncertain function. The germline V and J ends were trimmed by 8 bases and 1 base, with 14 bases remaining between them. The CDR3 covers 14 residues. The CDR3 sequence is CASGPSGGNTEAFF. The CDR3 DNA sequence: TGCGCCAGCGGGCCATCCGGAGGGAACACTGAAGCTTTCTTT.

The sample holds a few counts of this clone. CDR3 sequence reads: CASTPRGGGPAAQHF. The CDR3 DNA reads as TGTGCCAGCACTCCGAGGGGAGGGGGACCCGCAGCCCAGCATTTT. The rearrangement links TRBV6-1 to TRBJ1-5; D may be TRBD1 (6 bases). The CDR3 has 15 amino acids. Trimming took off 7 bases at V and 11 bases at J, with 24 bases between the two ends. Per germline, CDR1 MNHNS and CDR2 SASEGT.

This clone is a singleton in its sample. The rearrangement joins TRBV11-2 to TRBJ1-6, with D unresolved. With 0 bases removed from V and 3 bases from J, the gap between germline ends came to 12 bases. The CDR3 sequence is 17 residues long. Germline V CDR1 and CDR2: SGHAT, FQNNGV. CDR3 loop: CASSLDGVQLYNSPLHF. The CDR3 coding sequence is TGTGCCAGCAGCTTAGATGGTGTACAGCTCTATAATTCACCCCTCCACTTT.

The chain combines TRBV28 with TRBJ2-5; 14 positions agree with TRBD2. The CDR3 spans 15 residues. Germline V gene data show CDR1 as MDHEN and CDR2 as SYDVKM. The junction had 5 bases not matched to a gene; V was cut back by 8 bases and J by 3 bases. This CDR3 reads CASGLTSGGEETQYF. The CDR3 bases are TGTGCCAGCGGGTTGACTAGCGGGGGGGAAGAGACCCAGTACTTC.

The chain is built from TRBV10-3 and TRBJ2-3, with TRBD1 identical over 8 bases. The CDR3 has 16 residues. The V and J ends lost 0 bases and 4 bases, in that order; junction bases with no gene match: 6. The germline gives CDR1 ENHRY, CDR2 SYGVKD. CDR3 nucleotides: TGTGCCATCAGTGAGTCCGGGACAGGTAGGCCAGATACGCAGTATTTT. As protein: CAISESGTGRPDTQYF.

This sequence joins TRBV5-1 and TRBJ2-5, with 9 bases aligning to TRBD2. CDR1 is SGHRS, CDR2 YFSETQ, per germline. Trimming at V came to 1 base and at J to 5 bases, leaving 18 bases not matched to a gene. The length of the CDR3 is 19 residues. The CDR3: CASSLSLGRGGPVVETQYF. CDR3 sequence (DNA): TGCGCCAGCAGCTTGAGTTTGGGGCGGGGGGGCCCAGTCGTGGAGACCCAGTACTTC. Supplemented by reference TRBV5-1 and TRBJ2-5, the full variable domain reads KAGVTQTPRYLIKTRGQQVTLSCSPISGHRSVSWYQQTPGQGLQFLFEYFSETQRNKGNFPGRFSGRQFSNSRSEMNVSTLELGDSALYLCASSLSLGRGGPVVETQYFGPGTRLLVL.

V gene TRBV28 combines with J gene TRBJ1-1; D might be TRBD1 (5 bases). CDR3 length equals 14 residues. Trimming cost V 7 bases and J 11 bases, with 23 bases left between them. Germline CDR1 and CDR2: MDHEN and SYDVKM. The CDR3 is CASTFRLEWGGAFF. The CDR3 DNA is TGTGCCAGCACTTTCCGACTCGAGTGGGGGGGGGCTTTCTTT.

V usage is TRBV5-1 and J usage is TRBJ1-1, with D possibly matching TRBD1 (5 bases). Germline V gene data show CDR1 as SGHRS and CDR2 as YFSETQ. V lost 0 bases and J lost 3, with 9 bases in between. This CDR3 region has 14 residues. This CDR3 is CASSLVSRDTEAFF. The CDR3 nucleotides read TGCGCCAGCAGCTTGGTGTCCAGGGACACTGAAGCTTTCTTT. The whole variable domain, remainder taken from reference TRBV5-1 and TRBJ1-1, is KAGVTQTPRYLIKTRGQQVTLSCSPISGHRSVSWYQQTPGQGLQFLFEYFSETQRNKGNFPGRFSGRQFSNSRSEMNVSTLELGDSALYLCASSLVSRDTEAFFGQGTRLTVV.

The chain links TRBV4-2 to TRBJ1-5; 8 nucleotides line up with TRBD1. The CDR3 extends over 16 amino acids. Trimming cost V 1 base and J 4 bases; bases outside gene matches: 6. Germline V gene sequence: CDR1 LGHNA, CDR2 YNFKEQ. As DNA, the CDR3 is TGTGCCAGCAGCCAAGCTCTACAGGGGGGAAATCAGCCCCAGCATTTT. Its translation: CASSQALQGGNQPQHF.